What follows is one T cell receptor (beta chain) and its context. These data come from a study of T cells after yellow fever vaccination. TCRdb ran MiXCR on the 5' RACE reads and lists one entry per CDR3 protein. The table lists 500,000 to 650,000 distinct CDR3 sequences, 10% to 15% of them singletons. Germline values: CDR1 LNHDA, CDR2 SQIVND (reference sequence). The CDR3 consists of 14 residues. V gave up 3 bases and J gave up 2 bases, with 11 bases separating them. The rearrangement links TRBV19 to TRBJ2-7, with D possibly being TRBD2 (5 bases). Source: PBMCs, taken on the day of the yellow fever booster vaccination. This TCR came from a man aged 30-40 years who received the YFV17D yellow fever vaccine. CDR3 sequence (DNA): TGTGCCAGTAGTATCGCGACTACCGCCTACGAGCAGTACTTC. Translated, it gives CASSIATTAYEQYF.